These 30 T cell receptor beta chains originate from one sample sequenced in a study of CD8+CD57+ T cells in acquired aplastic anemia. Individuals selected for sequencing had exhibited CD8+CD57+ cell expansion on flow cytometry. The template used for profiling TCR beta VDJ and CDR3 was genomic DNA. Each CDR3 protein is one row after TCRdb ran MiXCR on the reads. The sample carries approximately 100,000 distinct CDR3 sequences, 65% to 70% recorded once. Material for sequencing was sorted CD4+, CD8+, or CD8+CD57+ T cells (not recorded which) from PBMCs. The receptor set was obtained from a human donor with aplastic anemia.

The chain has TRBV2 and TRBJ2-1, with D possibly matching TRBD1 (6 bases). Per germline, CDR1 SNHLY and CDR2 FYNNEI. With 7 bases removed from V and 5 bases from J, the gap between germline ends came to 15 bases. CDR3 length equals 14 residues. CDR3 sequence reads: CASNPQTGNNEQFF. In DNA, the CDR3 is TGTGCCAGCAACCCACAGACAGGTAACAATGAGCAGTTCTTC. Drawing the rest from reference TRBV2 and TRBJ2-1, the complete variable domain is EPEVTQTPSHQVTQMGQEVILRCVPISNHLYFYWYRQILGQKVEFLVSFYNNEISEKSEIFDDQFSVERPDGSNFTLKIRSTKLEDSAMYFCASNPQTGNNEQFFGPGTRLTVL.

This chain uses TRBV15 with TRBJ2-7; 12 bases map to TRBD2. V lost 2 bases to trimming and J lost 6 bases; unmatched junction nucleotides: 8. Looked up from germline, CDR1 is LNHNV and CDR2 is YYDKDF (reference sequence). The CDR3 totals 16 residues. The chain's CDR3 is CATSRLTSGRTGEQYF. Here the CDR3 DNA reads TGTGCCACCAGCAGACTGACTAGCGGGAGAACGGGCGAGCAGTACTTC.

A word on this clonotype: A read error may explain this, as a much larger clone is one base away. V gene TRBV7-9 combines with J gene TRBJ2-3, with D hard to call. V was clipped by 2 bases and J by 11 bases, with 11 bases between them. This CDR3 has 12 residues. Germline CDR1 SEHNR, CDR2 FQNEAQ (reference sequence). The CDR3 here is CASSLCARGQYF. CDR3 bases: TGTGCCAGCAGCTTATGTGCCCGTGGGCAGTATTTT.

This clonotype was found once. The CDR3 DNA sequence: TGTGCCAGCAATTTAGGGGGGGGGGGCAATGAGCAGTTCTTC. Protein sequence: CASNLGGGGNEQFF. J is TRBJ2-1 and V is TRBV2, with a weak D call TRBD2 (7 bases). The CDR3 loop spans 14 amino acids. CDR1 and CDR2 (germline): SNHLY, FYNNEI. The V gene lost 7 bases and the J gene lost 6 bases, with 16 bases spanning the gap.

This clonotype was seen a handful of times. The genes are TRBV20-1 and TRBJ2-7, with 10 nucleotides matching TRBD1. The trim removed 2 bases at V and 2 bases at J, leaving 3 bases unmatched. CDR1 DFQATT and CDR2 SNEGSKA come from the germline V gene (reference sequence). The CDR3 totals 14 residues. Written as DNA, the CDR3 is TGCAGTGCTAGATGGGACAGGGGAACCTACGAGCAGTACTTC. As protein: CSARWDRGTYEQYF.

V and J are TRBV7-3 and TRBJ2-7; D remains unclear. The germline CDR1 and CDR2 sequences are SGHTA and FQGTGA. V lost 5 bases and J 1 base, leaving 15 bases between the germline ends. The CDR3 loop spans 15 amino acids. The DNA for the CDR3 is TGTGCCAGCAGCCCGGAACCCACCCCTTCCTACGAGCAGTACTTC. Translated: CASSPEPTPSYEQYF. Full variable domain (missing parts from reference TRBV7-3 and TRBJ2-7): GAGVSQTPSNKVTEKGKYVELRCDPISGHTALYWYRQSLGQGPEFLIYFQGTGAADDSGLPNDRFFAVRPEGSVSTLKIQRTERGDSAVYLCASSPEPTPSYEQYFGPGTRLTVT.

About this clonotype itself: This sequence may be a read error, since a much larger clone differs from it by one base. This chain joins TRBV19 and TRBJ1-1, with D unclear. CDR1 is LNHDA and CDR2 is SQIVND in the germline V gene (reference sequence). V shed 5 bases and J shed 1 base, with 8 bases lying between them. The CDR3 spans 13 residues. The CDR3: CASSFTENTEAFF. CDR3 DNA: TGTGCCAGTAGTTTCACCGAGAACACTGAAGCTTTCTTT. The full variable domain, with the rest looked up from reference TRBV19 and TRBJ1-1, is DGGITQSPKYLFRKEGQNVTLSCEQNLNHDAMYWYRQDPGQGLRLIYYSQIVNDFQKGDIAEGYSVSREKKESFPLTVTSAQKNPTAFYLCASSFTENTEAFFGQGTRLTVV.

Only one count was recorded for this clonotype. V usage is TRBV9 and J usage is TRBJ1-2; D is uncertain. This CDR3 has 11 residues. The ends were cut back, 6 bases at V and 3 bases at J, with 6 bases in the middle. CDR1 and CDR2 from the germline V gene are SGDLS and YYNGEE. CDR3 in DNA: TGTGCCAGCAATGGGCACTATGGCTACACCTTC. This sequence encodes CASNGHYGYTF. The variable domain in full, completed from reference TRBV9 and TRBJ1-2, reads DSGVTQTPKHLITATGQRVTLRCSPRSGDLSVYWYQQSLDQGLQFLIQYYNGEERAKGNILERFSAQQFPDLHSELNLSSLELGDSALYFCASNGHYGYTFGSGTRLTVV.

The chain recombines TRBV20-1 with TRBJ1-2; D is unclear. There are 14 residues in the CDR3. Germline V gene lookup returns CDR1 DFQATT and CDR2 SNEGSKA (reference sequence). Trimming cost V 6 bases and J 1 base, with 15 bases left between them. The CDR3 DNA sequence: TGCAGTGCCCCGAGTAAAGGGTTTAACTATGGCTACACCTTC. Amino acids: CSAPSKGFNYGYTF.

The CDR3 spells CASSRGQGDAEAFF. In DNA, the CDR3 is TGCGCCAGCAGCCGGGGGCAGGGTGACGCTGAAGCTTTCTTT. J is TRBJ1-1 and V is TRBV5-1; D may be TRBD1 (6 bases). The CDR3 is 14 residues long. The ends were cut back, 4 bases at V and 6 bases at J, with 16 bases in the middle. Germline V gene data show CDR1 as SGHRS and CDR2 as YFSETQ.

This clonotype was seen only a few times. An end of the junction does not agree with germline; a read error may underlie this. The chain links TRBV10-2 to TRBJ2-7; D uncertain. The germline V gene encodes CDR1 WSHSY and CDR2 SAAADI. The CDR3 contains 14 residues. The CDR3 protein is CASGPGLGPYERYF. CDR3 nucleotides: TGCGCCAGCGGACCGGGCCTTGGCCCCTACGAGCGGTACTTC.

This clonotype was recorded many times. The chain combines TRBV5-1 with TRBJ2-7, with 7 nucleotides matching TRBD1. The CDR3 totals 14 residues. Trimming removed 0 bases from V and 2 bases from J; junction bases left unmatched: 2. CDR1 and CDR2 (germline): SGHRS, YFSETQ. In nucleotides, the CDR3 is TGCGCCAGCAGCTTGGTCGGGACAGCCTACGAGCAGTACTTC. This gives the protein CASSLVGTAYEQYF.

This clonotype was seen more than once but under ten times. J is TRBJ1-6 and V is TRBV14; tentative D call: TRBD1 (5 bases). V was clipped by 0 bases and J by 10 bases, with 13 bases between them. Germline CDR1 reads SGHDN; CDR2 reads FVKESK. This CDR3 is 15 amino acids long. DNA of the CDR3: TGTGCCAGCAGCCAAGATGGGCAGGGCGGATCACCCCTCCACTTT. Its protein is CASSQDGQGGSPLHF.

The chain carries TRBV2 and TRBJ2-7, with unresolved D. V dropped 5 bases and J dropped 7 bases, with 18 bases sitting between them. The CDR3 sequence is 14 residues long. Germline assignment: CDR1 SNHLY and CDR2 FYNNEI. CDR3 in DNA: TGTGCCAGCAGTTTATCGGTGGGATTGGGAGAGCAGTACTTC. This encodes CASSLSVGLGEQYF.

The V call is TRBV7-2, the J call TRBJ2-1; the D gene is possibly TRBD1 (5 bases). V gave up 5 bases and J gave up 9 bases, with 11 bases separating them. The V gene's germline CDR1 is SGHTA and CDR2 FQGNSA. The CDR3 loop spans 12 amino acids. Here the CDR3 reads CASSNRGIEQFF. CDR3 DNA: TGTGCCAGCAGCAATAGGGGCATTGAGCAGTTCTTC.

In this sample, this clonotype turned up many times. J is TRBJ2-3 and V is TRBV7-9; 8 positions match TRBD1. CDR1 is SEHNR and CDR2 is FQNEAQ in the germline V gene (reference sequence). V gave up 5 bases and J gave up 5 bases; unmatched junction bases: 6. The CDR3 is made up of 14 amino acids. This chain's CDR3 is CASSLDRAQDTQYF. CDR3 in DNA: TGTGCCAGCAGCCTGGACAGGGCTCAAGATACGCAGTATTTT.

The chain couples TRBV20-1 to TRBJ2-7; 8 bases map to TRBD1. This CDR3 comprises 16 residues. Looked up from germline, CDR1 is DFQATT and CDR2 is SNEGSKA (reference sequence). Unmatched junction bases numbered 18, after V lost 7 bases and J lost 4 bases. The CDR3 loop reads CSVQPHEGQAPYEQYF. CDR3 coding DNA: TGCAGTGTACAACCACACGAGGGACAGGCCCCGTACGAGCAGTACTTC.

The chain is built from TRBV10-3 and TRBJ1-5; no firm D call. V shed 5 bases and J shed 1 base, with 9 bases lying between them. This CDR3 comprises 14 residues. Germline lookup yields CDR1 ENHRY and CDR2 SYGVKD. The CDR3 DNA sequence: TGTGCCATCAGTCGAACCGGGAGCAATCAGCCCCAGCATTTT. Its translation is CAISRTGSNQPQHF.

This clonotype has only a few counts. The chain joins TRBV10-3 to TRBJ2-7; D might be TRBD2 (6 bases). Per germline, CDR1 ENHRY and CDR2 SYGVKD. The CDR3 contains 13 residues. Trimming took off 10 bases at V and 0 bases at J, with 13 bases between the two ends. In nucleotides, the CDR3 is TGTGCCACCGAACGCGGGACCTCCTACGAGCAGTACTTC. This gives the protein CATERGTSYEQYF.

V is TRBV2 and J is TRBJ1-6; D possibly corresponds to TRBD1 (6 bases). From germline, CDR1 is SNHLY and CDR2 FYNNEI. V was clipped by 5 bases and J by 9 bases, with 17 bases between them. CDR3 size: 15 residues. CDR3 nucleotides: TGTGCCAGCAGTAGGGAACAGGGTTTTGGTTCACCCCTCCACTTT. This translates into CASSREQGFGSPLHF.

V usage is TRBV25-1 and J usage is TRBJ1-4; TRBD1 matches 7 bases. Looked up from germline, CDR1 is MGHDK and CDR2 is SYGVNS. The CDR3 contains 14 residues. V trimming: 3 bases; J trimming: 7 bases; junction bases outside the gene matches: 5. CDR3 protein: CASSEGQKVEKLFF. The CDR3 DNA reads as TGTGCCAGCAGTGAGGGACAGAAAGTTGAAAAACTGTTTTTT.

The chain uses TRBV20-1 and TRBJ2-5; TRBD2 aligns across 7 bases. The germline V gene has CDR1 DFQATT and CDR2 SNEGSKA (reference sequence). The length of the CDR3 is 15 residues. Germline trimming cut 6 bases from V and 1 base from J; bases unmatched to any gene: 11. The DNA of the CDR3 is TGCAGTGCCATCCAGGGCGGGGGATTCCAAGAGACCCAGTACTTC. It is translated as CSAIQGGGFQETQYF.

V usage is TRBV2 and J usage is TRBJ2-7, with D perhaps being TRBD1 or TRBD2 (5 bases each). The CDR3 runs to 13 residues. Germline assignment: CDR1 SNHLY and CDR2 FYNNEI. V lost 1 base and J 3 bases, leaving 7 bases between the germline ends. The CDR3 here is CASSEGGIYEQYF. CDR3 sequence (DNA): TGTGCCAGCAGTGAAGGGGGGATCTACGAGCAGTACTTC.

This clonotype was seen once. This rearrangement joins TRBV2 to TRBJ2-3; no definite D call. CDR1 and CDR2 (germline): SNHLY, FYNNEI. The CDR3 has 15 amino acids. The ends were cut back, 2 bases at V and 2 bases at J, with 11 bases in the middle. The CDR3 nucleotides read TGTGCCAGCAGTGAACAGACAAGAAACACAGATACGCAGTATTTT. It translates to CASSEQTRNTDTQYF.

In the case of this clonotype: This may be a read error, as it is one base from a much larger clone. This rearrangement joins TRBV12-3 or TRBV12-4 to TRBJ2-1; 10 bases line up with TRBD2. The CDR3 extends over 16 amino acids. The CDR3 is CAGSYERGGLYNEQFF. The CDR3 DNA is TGTGCCGGCAGCTACGAGCGGGGGGGCCTATACAATGAGCAGTTCTTC.

V is TRBV24-1 and J is TRBJ1-3, with D perhaps TRBD1 (5 bases). Trimming removed 4 bases from V and 3 bases from J, with 12 bases in between. The germline V gene has CDR1 KGHDR and CDR2 SFDVKD. CDR3 length: 15 amino acids. Here the CDR3 reads CATSDPRDGGNTIYF. The DNA for the CDR3 is TGTGCCACCAGTGACCCCCGGGACGGTGGAAACACCATATATTTT.

In this sample, this clonotype turned up many times. Just one base apart from a much larger clone, this may be a read error. J is TRBJ2-7 and V is TRBV29-1; D is possibly TRBD2 (7 bases). The CDR3 covers 14 residues. Germline V gene data show CDR1 as SQVTM and CDR2 as ANQGSEA. CDR3 nucleotide sequence: TGCAGCGTCGGACAGCGGGGCCGACTCTACGGGCAGTACTTC. This codes for CSVGQRGRLYGQYF.

V and J are TRBV7-9 and TRBJ2-1; tentatively, D is TRBD2 (5 bases). V dropped 7 bases and J dropped 10 bases, with 11 bases sitting between them. The germline V gene encodes CDR1 SEHNR and CDR2 FQNEAQ (reference sequence). The length of the CDR3 is 11 residues. The CDR3 DNA reads as TGTGCCAGCACCCTGAGGGAGGAGCAGTTCTTC. It is translated as CASTLREEQFF.

The chain joins TRBV20-1 to TRBJ1-1; 8 bases are shared with TRBD1. Per the germline V gene, CDR1 is DFQATT and CDR2 is SNEGSKA (reference sequence). Unmatched junction bases numbered 4, after V lost 5 bases and J lost 5 bases. This CDR3 region has 12 residues. CDR3: CSARQGRTEAFF. CDR3 DNA sequence: TGCAGTGCTCGACAGGGGAGAACTGAAGCTTTCTTT.

V and J are TRBV10-3 and TRBJ2-2; 7 bases fit TRBD2. Per germline, CDR1 ENHRY and CDR2 SYGVKD. Unmatched junction bases numbered 3, after V lost 10 bases and J lost 1 base. This CDR3 contains 13 residues. The CDR3 region has the DNA TGTGCCACTAGCGGTGAGAACACCGGGGAGCTGTTTTTT. This sequence encodes CATSGENTGELFF.